One T cell receptor beta chain is described in this entry. Sequencing used immunoSEQ multiplex PCR; TCRdb keeps in-frame clones, though not all of them. This sample has about 120,000 clones; more than 85% occur once, and the top ten carry about 7.1%. The data stem from a study of T cell responses to AZD1222 COVID-19 vaccine. With 3 bases removed from V and 6 bases from J, the gap between germline ends came to 18 bases. Germline lookup yields CDR1 SGHTA and CDR2 FQGNSA. The CDR3 totals 16 residues. This specimen consisted of peripheral blood, obtained 28 days after the second AZD1222 dose. The V and J genes are TRBV7-2 and TRBJ1-5; D uncertain. This TCR derives from an adult who received the AZD1222 COVID-19 vaccine. CDR3 sequence (DNA): TGTGCCAGCAGCTTTGTTGGCACAGAGGTGGGTCAGCCCCAGCATTTT. This encodes CASSFVGTEVGQPQHF.